The clone carrying this T cell receptor (beta chain) was counted at least ten times. Its antigen remains unknown. This sample is drawn from a study of regulatory T cells in long-lasting Graves disease. Study-level points and caveats: Patients with persistent disease showed a bias toward TRBV28, TRBJ1-2 and TRBJ2-5. Whereas more than 950 public clonotypes were shared by new patients, persistent patients shared more, at 2,500 to 3,500.

The CDR3 sequence is 16 residues long. V gave up 5 bases and J gave up 3 bases; unmatched junction bases: 6. CDR1 SGHTA and CDR2 FQGTGA come from the germline V gene. The sample's time point: newly diagnosed GD, antithyroid drugs for less than 3 months. The TCR library used RNA extracted from PBMCs. To make TCR beta libraries, researchers used iRepertoire HTBI primers and Arm-PCR of CDR3 regions. TCRdb analysed the multiplex PCR reads with MiXCR anew, one entry per CDR3 protein. Of approximately 400,000 distinct CDR3 sequences in the sample, under 15% were seen once. The same specimen was also included in a second study, on T cells in Graves' hyperthyroidism and ophthalmopathy. That work contributes: Ophthalmopathy got predicted by the model a median roughly 6.1 months before its onset.

The material was peripheral blood mononuclear cells (PBMCs), obtained at new diagnosis, from a patient treated with antithyroid drugs. This TCR was sampled from a woman aged 25 to 39 with Graves disease. The chain employs TRBV7-3 and TRBJ2-2, with 10 bases aligning to TRBD1. This chain's CDR3 is CASSLLGTGDTGELFF. CDR3 coding DNA: TGTGCCAGCAGCCTGCTAGGGACAGGGGACACCGGGGAGCTGTTTTTT.